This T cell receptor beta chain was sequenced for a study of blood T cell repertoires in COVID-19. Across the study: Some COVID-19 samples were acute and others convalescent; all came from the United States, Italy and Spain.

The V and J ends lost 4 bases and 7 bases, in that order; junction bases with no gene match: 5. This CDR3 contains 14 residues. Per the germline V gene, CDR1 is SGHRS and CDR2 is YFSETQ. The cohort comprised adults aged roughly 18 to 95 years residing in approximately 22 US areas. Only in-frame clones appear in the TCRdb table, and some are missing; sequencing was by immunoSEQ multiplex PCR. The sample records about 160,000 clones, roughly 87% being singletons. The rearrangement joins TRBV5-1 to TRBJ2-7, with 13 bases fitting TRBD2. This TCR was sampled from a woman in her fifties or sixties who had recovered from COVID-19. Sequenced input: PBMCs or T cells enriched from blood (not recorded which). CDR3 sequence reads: CASSPGLAGEEQYF. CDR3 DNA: TGCGCCAGCAGCCCTGGACTAGCGGGAGAAGAGCAGTACTTC.